A selection of T cell receptor beta chains follows, all from one sample in a study of cytomegalovirus exposure and HLA in healthy donors. Produced via immunoSEQ multiplex PCR; TCRdb's table is partial and in-frame only. This table holds approximately 160,000 clones, 77% found once. Sample: PBMCs. These receptors were obtained from a woman aged 30 to 39 in good health and CMV-seropositive. Each CDR3 is given with its conserved first and last residue. The order of the fields is clone size, V gene, J gene, D gene, CDR3 protein, CDR3 DNA. A D gene is named only where the DNA matches it firmly. Clone size is not always given. Where it is, it says once, few, many or a class for expanded clones.

size: -
V: TRBV5-4
J: TRBJ2-7
D: -
CDR3: CASSSRSSYEQYF
DNA: TGTGCCAGCAGCTCACGTAGCTCCTACGAGCAGTACTTC

size: few
V: TRBV4-2
J: TRBJ1-6
D: TRBD1
CDR3: CASSQGTGASSYNSPLHF
DNA: TGTGCCAGCAGCCAAGGAACAGGGGCCAGCTCCTATAATTCACCCCTCCACTTT

size: -
V: TRBV27
J: TRBJ1-2
D: -
CDR3: CASREPGLSAGYTF
DNA: TGTGCCAGCAGAGAACCGGGACTATCGGCAGGCTACACCTTC

size: -
V: TRBV19
J: TRBJ1-1
D: -
CDR3: CATGTGRFAEAFF
DNA: TGTGCCACTGGAACAGGGAGATTCGCTGAAGCTTTCTTT

size: -
V: TRBV5-4
J: TRBJ2-3
D: TRBD2
CDR3: CASSLPGTSGSLGTQYF
DNA: TGTGCCAGCAGCTTGCCTGGGACTAGCGGGAGTTTGGGTACGCAGTATTTT

size: -
V: TRBV11-3
J: TRBJ2-1
D: -
CDR3: CASSPPTSPIYNEQFF
DNA: TGTGCCAGCAGCCCCCCCACTAGCCCGATATACAATGAGCAGTTCTTC

size: -
V: TRBV6-1
J: TRBJ1-2
D: TRBD1
CDR3: CASSESRDSLNYGYTF
DNA: TGTGCCAGCAGTGAATCACGGGACAGCCTTAACTATGGCTACACCTTC

size: -
V: TRBV19
J: TRBJ2-7
D: TRBD2
CDR3: CASTTGGASGAYEQYF
DNA: TGTGCCAGTACCACTGGAGGGGCTAGCGGGGCCTACGAGCAGTACTTC

size: once
V: TRBV9
J: TRBJ2-7
D: TRBD2
CDR3: CASSVGGSGIEQYF
DNA: TGTGCCAGCAGCGTAGGAGGTAGCGGGATAGAGCAGTACTTC

size: -
V: TRBV19
J: TRBJ1-2
D: -
CDR3: CASSIGGSNYGYTF
DNA: TGTGCCAGTAGTATTGGAGGGTCCAACTATGGCTACACCTTC

size: -
V: TRBV4-3
J: TRBJ1-1
D: -
CDR3: CASSQVGGTEAFF
DNA: TGCGCCAGCAGCCAAGTCGGCGGTACTGAAGCTTTCTTT

size: -
V: TRBV15
J: TRBJ2-7
D: TRBD2
CDR3: CATSTLAGSGEQYF
DNA: TGTGCCACCAGCACCTTAGCGGGCAGTGGGGAGCAGTACTTC

size: -
V: TRBV5-1
J: TRBJ2-3
D: -
CDR3: CASSLGQRAVTQYF
DNA: TGCGCCAGCAGCTTGGGTCAGAGGGCAGTTACGCAGTATTTT

size: -
V: TRBV6-1
J: TRBJ2-1
D: -
CDR3: CASAPGSSYNEQFF
DNA: TGTGCCAGCGCTCCGGGTAGCTCCTACAATGAGCAGTTCTTC

size: -
V: TRBV15
J: TRBJ1-2
D: TRBD1
CDR3: CAASDRGSYGYTF
DNA: TGTGCCGCCTCAGACAGGGGAAGCTATGGCTACACCTTC

size: -
V: TRBV30
J: TRBJ1-2
D: -
CDR3: CAWSGDVWTDTGDLYGYTF
DNA: TGTGCCTGGAGTGGAGACGTCTGGACAGATACCGGGGACCTCTATGGCTACACCTTC

size: -
V: TRBV7-9
J: TRBJ2-7
D: TRBD1
CDR3: CASSSAGTGALYEQYF
DNA: TGTGCCAGCAGCTCCGCCGGGACAGGGGCTTTGTACGAGCAGTACTTC

size: -
V: TRBV30
J: TRBJ2-7
D: TRBD2
CDR3: CAWSVRQAGRLYEQYF
DNA: TGTGCCTGGAGTGTACGTCAAGCGGGACGCCTCTACGAGCAGTACTTC

size: -
V: TRBV5-5
J: TRBJ2-2
D: -
CDR3: CASSTVGATGELFF
DNA: TGTGCCAGCAGCACGGTAGGGGCCACCGGGGAGCTGTTTTTT

size: -
V: TRBV5-1
J: TRBJ2-3
D: -
CDR3: CASSLEASGTDTQYF
DNA: TGCGCCAGCAGCTTGGAGGCTAGCGGCACAGATACGCAGTATTTT

size: -
V: TRBV19
J: TRBJ2-2
D: TRBD1
CDR3: CASSTGQGVAGELFF
DNA: TGTGCCAGTAGTACCGGACAGGGTGTGGCCGGGGAGCTGTTTTTT

size: -
V: TRBV5-6
J: TRBJ2-5
D: -
CDR3: CASSLAAELQETQYF
DNA: TGTGCCAGCAGCTTGGCAGCGGAGCTCCAAGAGACCCAGTACTTC

size: -
V: TRBV21-1
J: TRBJ2-4
D: -
CDR3: CASRFGERQAKNIQYF
DNA: TGTGCCAGCAGGTTCGGGGAGAGACAAGCCAAAAACATTCAGTACTTC

size: -
V: TRBV5-1
J: TRBJ2-7
D: -
CDR3: CASSLWDTYSYEQYF
DNA: TGCGCCAGCAGCTTGTGGGACACATACTCCTACGAGCAGTACTTC

size: -
V: TRBV9
J: TRBJ2-7
D: TRBD1
CDR3: CASSEGWTGGSAEQYF
DNA: TGTGCCAGCAGCGAGGGTTGGACAGGGGGTTCAGCCGAGCAGTACTTC

size: few
V: TRBV5-4
J: TRBJ2-7
D: TRBD2
CDR3: CASSVSGIIYEQYF
DNA: TGTGCCAGCAGCGTTAGCGGGATTATCTACGAGCAGTACTTC

size: -
V: TRBV18
J: TRBJ2-1
D: TRBD2
CDR3: CASSPGGRGDSSYNEQFF
DNA: TGTGCCAGCTCGCCGGGGGGTCGGGGCGATAGCTCCTACAATGAGCAGTTCTTC

size: -
V: TRBV19
J: TRBJ2-6
D: TRBD2
CDR3: CASSIAGRAVGGANVLTF
DNA: TGTGCCAGTAGTATCGCCGGGAGGGCCGTGGGTGGGGCCAACGTCCTGACTTTC

size: -
V: TRBV21-1
J: TRBJ1-3
D: -
CDR3: CASSNSPRAGGNTIYF
DNA: TGTGCCAGCAGCAATAGCCCCCGAGCAGGGGGAAACACCATATATTTT

size: few
V: TRBV6-5
J: TRBJ1-5
D: TRBD1
CDR3: CASSYSDRGNQPQHF
DNA: TGTGCCAGCAGTTACTCGGACAGGGGGAATCAGCCCCAGCATTTT

size: -
V: TRBV27
J: TRBJ2-7
D: TRBD2
CDR3: CASSPASGSRINEQYF
DNA: TGTGCCAGCAGCCCAGCTAGCGGGAGCCGAATTAACGAGCAGTACTTC

size: -
V: TRBV11-2
J: TRBJ1-2
D: TRBD1
CDR3: CASSAQGGADGYTF
DNA: TGTGCCAGCAGCGCTCAGGGGGGAGCAGATGGCTACACCTTC

size: once
V: TRBV5-1
J: TRBJ2-1
D: -
CDR3: CASSLSYNEQFF
DNA: TGCGCCAGCAGCTTATCATACAATGAGCAGTTCTTC

size: -
V: TRBV6-5
J: TRBJ1-3
D: -
CDR3: CASSYSPGSGNTIYF
DNA: TGTGCCAGCAGTTACTCGCCCGGGTCTGGAAACACCATATATTTT